This passage covers 21 T cell receptor beta chains from one sample sequenced in a study of blood T cell repertoires in COVID-19 (dated by TCRdb to 2019 to 2021). Preparation of the library involved the immunoSEQ multiplex PCR assay. TCRdb took this table from immuneACCESS and kept in-frame rearrangements with V and J called. Such tables lack part of the clones; where checked against another copy, unresolved V genes explain under half of the gap, and the rest is unexplained. Present in this sample are over 20,000 clones, roughly nine tenths of which were seen just once. In total, the top ten clones hold 5% to 7.5% of the sample. Sequencing was done on a sample of peripheral blood. The receptors here all came from a human donor in a cohort sampled during active COVID-19.

The V call is TRBV24-1, the J call TRBJ1-4, with TRBD1 matching 7 bases. The CDR3 is 14 residues long. V lost 6 bases and J lost 8; bases outside the gene matches: 8. Germline values: CDR1 KGHDR, CDR2 SFDVKD. This CDR3 reads CATSTGAAEEKLFF. The CDR3 DNA reads as TGTGCCACCAGTACAGGGGCGGCGGAGGAAAAACTGTTTTTT.

This chain links TRBV11-2 with TRBJ1-5; tentative D call: TRBD1 (6 bases). The germline gives CDR1 SGHAT, CDR2 FQNNGV. The CDR3 is 15 amino acids. V lost 5 bases, J lost 0 bases, and 11 bases lay in between. CDR3 coding DNA: TGTGCCAGCAGCATGACAGGATATAGCAATCAGCCCCAGCATTTT. Its protein product is CASSMTGYSNQPQHF.

This chain connects TRBV7-9 to TRBJ2-7, with D unresolved. From germline, CDR1 is SEHNR and CDR2 FQNEAQ (reference sequence). CDR3 length: 15 residues. Deletions cut 5 bases from V and 0 bases from J, with 14 bases between. CDR3 amino acids: CASSGVGRSSYEQYF. The DNA for the CDR3 is TGTGCCAGCAGCGGTGTAGGTAGGAGCTCCTACGAGCAGTACTTC. The variable domain in full, completed from reference TRBV7-9 and TRBJ2-7, reads DTGVSQNPRHKITKRGQNVTFRCDPISEHNRLYWYRQTLGQGPEFLTYFQNEAQLEKSRLLSDRFSAERPKGSFSTLEIQRTEQGDSAMYLCASSGVGRSSYEQYFGPGTRLTVT.

The V call is TRBV10-3, the J call TRBJ2-3; TRBD2 aligns across 9 bases. Germline CDR1 and CDR2: ENHRY and SYGVKD. This CDR3 comprises 13 residues. V gave up 10 bases and J gave up 3 bases; unmatched junction bases: 5. CDR3 region: CATVAGETDTQYF. The CDR3 DNA follows: TGTGCCACCGTAGCGGGAGAGACAGATACGCAGTATTTT.

V is TRBV4-1 and J is TRBJ1-2, with TRBD1 matching over 7 bases. The V and J ends lost 3 bases and 4 bases, in that order; junction bases with no gene match: 8. CDR3 length equals 15 residues. From germline, CDR1 is MGHRA and CDR2 YSYEKL. The CDR3 sequence is CASSQTGRESYGYTF. In DNA form, the CDR3 reads TGCGCCAGCAGCCAGACAGGGAGAGAGTCCTATGGCTACACCTTC.

This chain connects TRBV30 to TRBJ2-1; weak D call: TRBD2 (7 bases). Germline V CDR1 and CDR2: GTSNPN, SVGIG (reference sequence). Trimming took off 4 bases at V and 7 bases at J, with 8 bases between the two ends. The CDR3 sequence is 11 residues long. The CDR3 here is CAWKGGNEQFF. The CDR3 DNA reads as TGTGCCTGGAAGGGGGGGAATGAGCAGTTCTTC.

This chain connects TRBV13 to TRBJ2-4; TRBD1 is a possible D gene (6 bases). V gave up 0 bases and J gave up 3 bases, with 9 bases separating them. Looked up from germline, CDR1 is PRHDT and CDR2 is FYEKMQ (reference sequence). The CDR3 is made up of 15 amino acids. CDR3 DNA: TGTGCCAGCAGCTTAGGGACAGGAGGCAAAAACATTCAGTACTTC. It codes for CASSLGTGGKNIQYF. The complete variable domain, with remaining parts taken from reference TRBV13 and TRBJ2-4, reads AAGVIQSPRHLIKEKRETATLKCYPIPRHDTVYWYQQGPGQDPQFLISFYEKMQSDKGSIPDRFSAQQFSDYHSELNMSSLELGDSALYFCASSLGTGGKNIQYFGAGTRLSVL.

The chain recombines TRBV27 with TRBJ1-1; D not resolved. The CDR3 has 16 amino acids. Trimming stripped 5 bases from V and 0 bases from J, with 16 bases between. Germline loops: CDR1 MNHEY, CDR2 SMNVEV (reference sequence). The chain's CDR3 is CASSLEQRRMNTEAFF. The DNA of the CDR3 is TGTGCCAGCAGTCTGGAGCAGCGAAGAATGAACACTGAAGCTTTCTTT.

V usage is TRBV10-2 and J usage is TRBJ1-5, with D maybe TRBD1 (5 bases). Germline V gene sequence: CDR1 WSHSY, CDR2 SAAADI. This CDR3 region has 14 residues. Trimming took off 0 bases at V and 5 bases at J, with 8 bases between the two ends. In nucleotides, the CDR3 is TGCGCCAGCAGTGAGTCAGGGGCCTATCAGCCCCAGCATTTT. Protein product: CASSESGAYQPQHF.

The genes are TRBV7-3 and TRBJ1-1; no definite D call. CDR3 length: 14 residues. Germline CDR1 and CDR2: SGHTA and FQGTGA. V gave up 2 bases and J gave up 1 base, with 8 bases separating them. The chain's CDR3 is CASSLYGGNTEAFF. The CDR3 DNA sequence: TGTGCCAGCAGCTTATACGGAGGGAACACTGAAGCTTTCTTT.

The chain uses TRBV9 and TRBJ2-3; D call uncertain. Trimming cost V 1 base and J 2 bases, with 11 bases left between them. Germline assignment: CDR1 SGDLS and CDR2 YYNGEE. CDR3 length: 15 residues. CDR3 sequence (DNA): TGTGCCAGCAGCGTATCCCCCAGAAACACAGATACGCAGTATTTT. This translates into CASSVSPRNTDTQYF.

The chain combines TRBV15 with TRBJ2-3; 11 nucleotides match TRBD2. Trimming removed 5 bases from V and 4 bases from J; junction bases left unmatched: 8. Germline V lookup: CDR1 LNHNV, CDR2 YYDKDF (reference sequence). This CDR3 contains 16 residues. CDR3 protein: CATSELAGVVPDTQYF. Here the CDR3 DNA reads TGTGCCACCAGCGAACTAGCGGGAGTCGTCCCAGATACGCAGTATTTT.

This chain links TRBV10-2 with TRBJ2-7, with D maybe TRBD2 (6 bases). This CDR3 contains 13 residues. Trimming shortened V by 4 bases and J by 5 bases, and 12 bases separated the two germline ends. The germline gives CDR1 WSHSY, CDR2 SAAADI. The CDR3 DNA reads TGCGCCAGCAGTGGGCCGGGGAGGAACGAGCAGTACTTC. Translation gives CASSGPGRNEQYF.

The chain recombines TRBV18 with TRBJ2-7; tentative D call: TRBD1 (5 bases). This CDR3 is 14 amino acids long. CDR1 KGHSH and CDR2 LQKENI come from the germline V gene. V was trimmed by 1 base and J by 2 bases, leaving 9 bases between them. The CDR3 coding sequence is TGTGCCAGCTCACCACGTCAGGGTACCTACGAGCAGTACTTC. Amino acid sequence: CASSPRQGTYEQYF.

The chain combines TRBV19 with TRBJ2-1; 8 bases fit TRBD2. Germline V lookup: CDR1 LNHDA, CDR2 SQIVND (reference sequence). The CDR3 spans 14 residues. With 7 bases clipped from V and 8 bases from J, the junction kept 10 bases outside the gene matches. CDR3 nucleotide sequence: TGTGCCAGTACCCCCAGGACTAGCTCCCATGAGCAGTTCTTC. Its translation: CASTPRTSSHEQFF.

A single count supports this clone. This chain uses TRBV3-1 (or the pseudogene TRBV3-2) with TRBJ1-4; a possible D gene is TRBD1 (6 bases). This CDR3 spans 15 amino acids. CDR1 and CDR2 (germline): LGHDT, YNNKEL (reference sequence). V shed 1 base and J shed 5 bases, with 11 bases lying between them. The CDR3 nucleotides read TGTGCCAGCAGCCAAGGTCGACAGGAAAATGAAAAACTGTTTTTT. This gives the protein CASSQGRQENEKLFF.

The J gene is TRBJ2-1, the V gene TRBV3-1 (or the pseudogene TRBV3-2), with TRBD2 as a possible D gene (6 bases). The CDR3 consists of 14 residues. The germline gives CDR1 LGHDT, CDR2 YNNKEL (reference sequence). The V end was cut by 3 bases, the J end by 6 bases, with 12 bases between. This chain's CDR3 is CASSHRTGVNEQFF. The CDR3 nucleotides read TGTGCCAGCAGCCATCGGACGGGGGTCAATGAGCAGTTCTTC.

The chain uses TRBV4-1 and TRBJ1-2; D remains ambiguous. V lost 6 bases to trimming and J lost 2 bases, with 13 bases between them. This CDR3 spans 14 amino acids. Per the germline V gene, CDR1 is MGHRA and CDR2 is YSYEKL. The CDR3 loop reads CASRPGQTNYGYTF. The CDR3 DNA is TGCGCCAGCAGGCCGGGTCAGACGAACTATGGCTACACCTTC.

V usage is TRBV28 and J usage is TRBJ1-5; 7 bases line up with TRBD1. CDR3 length: 17 residues. The germline gives CDR1 MDHEN, CDR2 SYDVKM. The V gene end was trimmed by 4 bases and the J gene end by 3 bases; junction bases not matched to a gene: 12. In nucleotides, the CDR3 is TGTGCCAGCAGTTCGGCCCCCAGGGGGAGTGCCAATCAGCCCCAGCATTTT. Protein sequence: CASSSAPRGSANQPQHF.

This chain links TRBV7-3 with TRBJ2-3; TRBD1 aligns across 9 bases. Germline V lookup: CDR1 SGHTA, CDR2 FQGTGA. V trimming: 1 base; J trimming: 4 bases; junction bases outside the gene matches: 6. This CDR3 contains 16 residues. The CDR3 loop is CASSLKSGQGSDTQYF. In DNA, the CDR3 is TGTGCCAGCAGCTTAAAGTCGGGACAGGGATCAGATACGCAGTATTTT.

The rearrangement uses TRBV13 and TRBJ2-2; 10 bases are a match to TRBD1. J lost 5 bases, V lost 4 bases, and 1 base had no gene match. Germline assignment: CDR1 PRHDT and CDR2 FYEKMQ (reference sequence). CDR3 length: 14 amino acids. DNA for the CDR3: TGTGCCAGCAGCTCGGGACAGGGGACCGGGGAGCTGTTTTTT. Protein product: CASSSGQGTGELFF.